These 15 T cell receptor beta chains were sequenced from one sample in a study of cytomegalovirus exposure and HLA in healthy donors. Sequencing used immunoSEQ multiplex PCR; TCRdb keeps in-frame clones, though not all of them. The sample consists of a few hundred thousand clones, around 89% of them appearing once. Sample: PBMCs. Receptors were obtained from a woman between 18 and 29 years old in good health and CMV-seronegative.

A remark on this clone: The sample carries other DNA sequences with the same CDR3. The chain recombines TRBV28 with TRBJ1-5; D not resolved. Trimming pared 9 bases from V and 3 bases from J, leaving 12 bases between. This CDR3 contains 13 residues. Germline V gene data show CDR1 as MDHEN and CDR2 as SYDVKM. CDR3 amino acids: CASSRVPNQPQHF. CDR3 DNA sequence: TGTGCCAGTTCACGGGTTCCCAATCAGCCCCAGCATTTT.

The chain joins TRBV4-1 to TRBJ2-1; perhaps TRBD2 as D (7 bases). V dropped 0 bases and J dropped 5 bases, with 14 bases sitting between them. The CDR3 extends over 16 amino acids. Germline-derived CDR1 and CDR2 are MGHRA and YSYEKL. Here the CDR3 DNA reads TGCGCCAGCAGCCAAGATGGGGGGGGCGTCAACAATGAGCAGTTCTTC. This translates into CASSQDGGGVNNEQFF.

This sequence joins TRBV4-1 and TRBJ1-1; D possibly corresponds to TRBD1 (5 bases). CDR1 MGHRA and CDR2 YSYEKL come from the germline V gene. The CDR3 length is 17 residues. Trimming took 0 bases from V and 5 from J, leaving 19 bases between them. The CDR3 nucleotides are TGCGCCAGCAGCCAAGATCAGGGTCCCAGAATAGGAACTGAAGCTTTCTTT. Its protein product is CASSQDQGPRIGTEAFF.

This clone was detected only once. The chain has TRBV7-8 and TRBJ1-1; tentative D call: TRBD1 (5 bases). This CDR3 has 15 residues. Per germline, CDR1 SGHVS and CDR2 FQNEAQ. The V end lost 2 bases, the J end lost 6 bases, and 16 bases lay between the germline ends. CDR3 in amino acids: CASSLSRLPRAEAFF. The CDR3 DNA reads TGTGCCAGCAGCTTATCCAGGCTCCCCAGGGCTGAAGCTTTCTTT.

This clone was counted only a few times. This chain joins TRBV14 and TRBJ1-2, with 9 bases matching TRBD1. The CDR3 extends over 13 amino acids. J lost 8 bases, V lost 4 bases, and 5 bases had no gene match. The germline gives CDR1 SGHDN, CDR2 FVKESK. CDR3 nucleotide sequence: TGTGCCAGCAGCCCCCGGACAGGGGAAGGCTACACCTTC. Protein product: CASSPRTGEGYTF.

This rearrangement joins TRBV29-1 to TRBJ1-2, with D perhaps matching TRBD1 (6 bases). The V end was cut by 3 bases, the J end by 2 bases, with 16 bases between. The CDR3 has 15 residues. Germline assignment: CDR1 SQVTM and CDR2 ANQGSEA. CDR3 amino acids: CSVDYLRGRNYGYTF. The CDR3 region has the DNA TGCAGCGTTGATTACTTGCGGGGGCGGAACTATGGCTACACCTTC.

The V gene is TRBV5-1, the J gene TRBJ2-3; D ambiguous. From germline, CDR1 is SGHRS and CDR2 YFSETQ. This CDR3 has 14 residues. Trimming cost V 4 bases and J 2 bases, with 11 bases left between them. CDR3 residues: CASSPSPSTDTQYF. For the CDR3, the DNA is TGCGCCAGCAGCCCGTCCCCCTCCACAGATACGCAGTATTTT.

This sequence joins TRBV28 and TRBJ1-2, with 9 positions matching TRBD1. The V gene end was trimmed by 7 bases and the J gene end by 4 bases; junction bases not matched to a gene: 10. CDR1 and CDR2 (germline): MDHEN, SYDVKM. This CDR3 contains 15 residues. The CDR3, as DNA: TGTGCCAGCAATAACAGGGGGCATGCCGGCTATGGCTACACCTTC. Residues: CASNNRGHAGYGYTF.

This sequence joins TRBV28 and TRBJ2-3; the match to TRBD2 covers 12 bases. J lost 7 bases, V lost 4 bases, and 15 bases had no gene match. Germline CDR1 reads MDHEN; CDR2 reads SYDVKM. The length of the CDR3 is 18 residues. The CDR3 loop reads CASSSIGNGLAGPYTQYF. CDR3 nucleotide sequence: TGTGCCAGCAGTTCCATAGGGAACGGACTAGCGGGGCCTTATACGCAGTATTTT. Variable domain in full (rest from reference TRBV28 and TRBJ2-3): DVKVTQSSRYLVKRTGEKVFLECVQDMDHENMFWYRQDPGLGLRLIYFSYDVKMKEKGDIPEGYSVSREKKERFSLILESASTNQTSMYLCASSSIGNGLAGPYTQYFGPGTRLTVL.

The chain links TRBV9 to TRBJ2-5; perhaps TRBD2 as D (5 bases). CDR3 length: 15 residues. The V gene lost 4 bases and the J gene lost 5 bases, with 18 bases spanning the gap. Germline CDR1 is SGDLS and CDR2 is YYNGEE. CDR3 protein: CASSSRGSPGETQYF. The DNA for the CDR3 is TGTGCCAGCAGCTCCCGAGGGTCCCCGGGGGAGACCCAGTACTTC. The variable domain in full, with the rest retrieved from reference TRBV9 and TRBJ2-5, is DSGVTQTPKHLITATGQRVTLRCSPRSGDLSVYWYQQSLDQGLQFLIQYYNGEERAKGNILERFSAQQFPDLHSELNLSSLELGDSALYFCASSSRGSPGETQYFGPGTRLLVL.

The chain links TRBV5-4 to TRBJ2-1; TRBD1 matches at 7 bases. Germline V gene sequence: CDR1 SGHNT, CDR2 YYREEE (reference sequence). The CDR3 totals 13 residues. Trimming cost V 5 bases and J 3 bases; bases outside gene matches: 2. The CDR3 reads CASSHRGYNEQFF. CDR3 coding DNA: TGTGCCAGCAGTCACAGGGGCTACAATGAGCAGTTCTTC.

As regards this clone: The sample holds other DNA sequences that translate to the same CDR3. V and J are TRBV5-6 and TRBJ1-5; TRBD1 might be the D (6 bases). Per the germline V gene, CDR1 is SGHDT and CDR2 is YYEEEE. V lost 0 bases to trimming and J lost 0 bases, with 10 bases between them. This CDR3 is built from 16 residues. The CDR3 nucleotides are TGTGCCAGCAGCTTGGGAGGGGGATTTAGCAATCAGCCCCAGCATTTT. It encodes CASSLGGGFSNQPQHF.

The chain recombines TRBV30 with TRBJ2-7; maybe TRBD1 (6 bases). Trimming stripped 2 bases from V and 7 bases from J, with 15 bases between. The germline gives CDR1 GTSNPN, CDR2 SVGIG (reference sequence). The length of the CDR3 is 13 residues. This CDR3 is CAWSRGTTREQYF. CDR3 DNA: TGTGCCTGGAGTCGTGGGACAACGAGGGAGCAGTACTTC.

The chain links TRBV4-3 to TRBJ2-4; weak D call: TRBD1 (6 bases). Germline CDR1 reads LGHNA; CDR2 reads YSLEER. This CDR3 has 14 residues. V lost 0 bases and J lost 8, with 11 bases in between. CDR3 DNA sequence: TGCGCCAGCAGCCAAGATCCCCGGACAGACATTCAGTACTTC. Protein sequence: CASSQDPRTDIQYF.

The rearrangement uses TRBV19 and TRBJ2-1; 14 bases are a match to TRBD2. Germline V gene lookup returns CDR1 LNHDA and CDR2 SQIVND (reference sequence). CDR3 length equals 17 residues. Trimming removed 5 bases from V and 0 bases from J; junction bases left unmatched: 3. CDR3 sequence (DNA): TGTGCCAGTAGTCGACTAGCGGGGGGGAGCTCCTACAATGAGCAGTTCTTC. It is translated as CASSRLAGGSSYNEQFF.